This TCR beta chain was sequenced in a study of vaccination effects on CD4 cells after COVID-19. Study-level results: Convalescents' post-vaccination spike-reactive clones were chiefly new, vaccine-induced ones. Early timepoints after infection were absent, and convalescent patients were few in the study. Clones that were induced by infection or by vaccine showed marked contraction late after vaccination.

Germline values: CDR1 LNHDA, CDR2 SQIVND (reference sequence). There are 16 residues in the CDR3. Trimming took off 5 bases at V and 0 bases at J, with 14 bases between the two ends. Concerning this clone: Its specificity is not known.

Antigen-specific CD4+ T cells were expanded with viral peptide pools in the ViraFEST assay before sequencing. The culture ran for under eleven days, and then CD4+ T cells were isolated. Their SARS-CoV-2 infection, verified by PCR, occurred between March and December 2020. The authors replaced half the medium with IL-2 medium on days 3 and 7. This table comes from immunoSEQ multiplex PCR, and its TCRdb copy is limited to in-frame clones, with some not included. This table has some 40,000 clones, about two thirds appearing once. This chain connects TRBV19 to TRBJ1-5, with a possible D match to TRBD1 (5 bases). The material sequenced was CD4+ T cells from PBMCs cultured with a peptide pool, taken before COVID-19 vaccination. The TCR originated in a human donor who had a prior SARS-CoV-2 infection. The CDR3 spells CASSEEKGYSNQPQHF. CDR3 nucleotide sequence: TGTGCCAGTAGTGAAGAGAAGGGGTATAGCAATCAGCCCCAGCATTTT.